Following are 18 T cell receptor beta chains from one sample sequenced in a study of response to subunit inactivated influenza vaccine. Via MiXCR, TCRdb re-called the RT-PCR reads, giving one row per CDR3 protein. The table records approximately 500,000 distinct CDR3 sequences, 13% to 15% of them present only once. Sequencing was performed on PBMCs from blood, taken 12 days after vaccination. These receptors all stem from a man aged 50 to 60 who received an inactivated influenza vaccine.

The CDR3 DNA reads TGCGCCAGCAGCTTAGACGGGGACAGAGTCGGCTACACCTTC. This encodes CASSLDGDRVGYTF. V usage is TRBV5-1 and J usage is TRBJ1-2, with TRBD1 matching over 7 bases. Germline CDR1 and CDR2: SGHRS and YFSETQ. With V trimmed by 2 bases and J by 8 bases, 9 bases remained unmatched. The CDR3 totals 14 residues.

The CDR3: CASSLTVATNEKLFF. The CDR3 DNA reads TGTGCCAGCTCCTTGACGGTCGCAACTAATGAAAAACTGTTTTTT. The chain recombines TRBV18 with TRBJ1-4; unclear D gene. V shed 6 bases and J shed 0 bases, with 11 bases lying between them. CDR3 length: 15 residues. Germline values: CDR1 KGHSH, CDR2 LQKENI.

The chain couples TRBV11-2 to TRBJ1-1; TRBD1 might be the D (6 bases). V lost 4 bases and J 5 bases, leaving 14 bases between the germline ends. This CDR3 spans 14 amino acids. Germline CDR1 is SGHAT and CDR2 is FQNNGV. CDR3 nucleotides: TGTGCCAGCAGCTCAGCAGGAGGGGGTACTGAAGCTTTCTTT. Its translation: CASSSAGGGTEAFF.

The chain combines TRBV28 with TRBJ2-3, with 8 bases matching TRBD2. The CDR3 has 14 residues. V was pared by 3 bases and J by 9 bases, with 8 bases of the junction left unmatched. CDR1 and CDR2 from the germline V gene are MDHEN and SYDVKM. CDR3 in DNA: TGTGCCAGCAGTTTTTTCGGGAGGGCCGGGACGCAGTATTTT. It specifies CASSFFGRAGTQYF.

For the CDR3, the DNA is TGCGCCAGCAGCCAAGAAATCGGGACGGCCGAGATAAACATTCAGTACTTC. Residues: CASSQEIGTAEINIQYF. The rearrangement uses TRBV4-3 and TRBJ2-4, with D perhaps matching TRBD1 or TRBD2 (5 bases each). The V gene's germline CDR1 is LGHNA and CDR2 YSLEER. The germline V and J ends were trimmed by 0 bases and 6 bases, with 18 bases remaining between them. The CDR3 sequence is 17 residues long.

J is TRBJ2-1 and V is TRBV25-1, with D perhaps TRBD1 or TRBD2 (5 bases each). V was trimmed by 4 bases and J by 9 bases, leaving 13 bases between them. This CDR3 has 13 residues. From germline, CDR1 is MGHDK and CDR2 SYGVNS. The CDR3 nucleotides are TGTGCCAGCAGTGCGGTTGGGGCGGGTGAGCAGTTCTTC. This sequence encodes CASSAVGAGEQFF.

The chain links TRBV7-2 to TRBJ2-1; no firm D call. This CDR3 has 14 residues. The ends were cut back, 2 bases at V and 0 bases at J, with 5 bases in the middle. Germline loops: CDR1 SGHTA, CDR2 FQGNSA. The chain's CDR3 is CASSLFSSYNEQFF. CDR3 sequence (DNA): TGTGCCAGCAGCTTATTCAGCTCCTACAATGAGCAGTTCTTC.

This clonotype was detected a few times. The CDR3 DNA sequence: TGTGCCAGCAGCTCCCCCCCCGCCGACAGAGCCCGCTACACCTTC. This encodes CASSSPPADRARYTF. The chain recombines TRBV7-9 with TRBJ1-2, with D possibly TRBD1 on 5 matching bases. Germline-derived CDR1 and CDR2 are SEHNR and FQNEAQ (reference sequence). The CDR3 sequence is 15 residues long. V lost 4 bases to trimming and J lost 9 bases, with 21 bases between them.

This clonotype was detected only a few times. This sequence joins TRBV27 and TRBJ2-1; TRBD2 matches 11 bases. V was pared by 4 bases and J by 6 bases, with 5 bases of the junction left unmatched. Germline CDR1 is MNHEY and CDR2 is SMNVEV (reference sequence). The CDR3 is made up of 15 amino acids. The CDR3 reads CASSSGGLAVNEQFF. In DNA, the CDR3 is TGTGCCAGCAGTTCAGGGGGACTAGCGGTCAATGAGCAGTTCTTC.

CDR3 loop: CASSVTRGAWEQFF. In DNA form, the CDR3 reads TGTGCCAGCAGCGTAACACGGGGGGCTTGGGAGCAGTTCTTC. The chain recombines TRBV5-5 with TRBJ2-1; a possible D gene is TRBD2 (7 bases). V lost 4 bases to trimming and J lost 10 bases, with 18 bases between them. Per the germline V gene, CDR1 is SGHKS and CDR2 is YYEKEE (reference sequence). CDR3 length equals 14 residues.

This clonotype has a handful of counts. V gene TRBV20-1 combines with J gene TRBJ2-7; possibly TRBD2 for D (6 bases). Germline V gene sequence: CDR1 DFQATT, CDR2 SNEGSKA (reference sequence). V was shortened by 4 bases and J by 2 bases, with 12 bases between the two germline ends. This CDR3 contains 13 residues. CDR3 nucleotides: TGCAGTGCTAATTATGGGGGGACCTACGAGCAGTACTTC. This gives the protein CSANYGGTYEQYF.

This clonotype was found a few times. This chain uses TRBV5-1 with TRBJ2-3; TRBD2 matches at 7 bases. Germline V gene sequence: CDR1 SGHRS, CDR2 YFSETQ. The junction had 7 bases not matched to a gene; V was cut back by 7 bases and J by 2 bases. The CDR3 length is 14 residues. CDR3 in DNA: TGCGCCAGCCAAGCGGGGAGAGCCACAGATACGCAGTATTTT. Protein: CASQAGRATDTQYF. Full variable domain (missing parts from reference TRBV5-1 and TRBJ2-3): KAGVTQTPRYLIKTRGQQVTLSCSPISGHRSVSWYQQTPGQGLQFLFEYFSETQRNKGNFPGRFSGRQFSNSRSEMNVSTLELGDSALYLCASQAGRATDTQYFGPGTRLTVL.

The V gene is TRBV7-3, the J gene TRBJ1-2; TRBD1 agrees at 9 bases. This CDR3 has 14 amino acids. Germline V gene sequence: CDR1 SGHTA, CDR2 FQGTGA. V gave up 5 bases and J gave up 8 bases; unmatched junction bases: 9. DNA of the CDR3: TGTGCCAGCAGCCGTGGGACAGGGATAGACGGCTACACCTTC. This translates into CASSRGTGIDGYTF.

This clonotype was detected a few times. This chain uses TRBV24-1 with TRBJ2-2; D not certain. This CDR3 has 11 residues. Deletions cut 4 bases from V and 7 bases from J, with 3 bases between. Germline lookup yields CDR1 KGHDR and CDR2 SFDVKD. This CDR3 is CATSEHGELFF. The CDR3 DNA follows: TGTGCCACCAGTGAACACGGGGAGCTGTTTTTT.

This clonotype was detected only a few times. The chain uses TRBV6-1 and TRBJ2-2; TRBD2 agrees at 12 bases. CDR3 length: 15 residues. In germline, CDR1 is MNHNS, CDR2 SASEGT. The J segment lost 4 bases and the V segment lost 4 bases, leaving 1 base of the junction unmatched. CDR3 DNA sequence: TGTGCCAGCAGTGCGACTAGCGGGAGCACCGGGGAGCTGTTTTTT. Its translation: CASSATSGSTGELFF.

The sample holds a few counts of this clonotype. J is TRBJ2-1 and V is TRBV15; D remains ambiguous. CDR1 and CDR2 from the germline V gene are LNHNV and YYDKDF (reference sequence). The CDR3 is 12 residues long. The ends were cut back, 2 bases at V and 7 bases at J, with 6 bases in the middle. The CDR3, as DNA: TGTGCCACCAGCAGAAAAAATAATGAGCAGTTCTTC. It specifies CATSRKNNEQFF. Variable domain in full (rest from reference TRBV15 and TRBJ2-1): DAMVIQNPRYQVTQFGKPVTLSCSQTLNHNVMYWYQQKSSQAPKLLFHYYDKDFNNEADTPDNFQSRRPNTSFCFLDIRSPGLGDTAMYLCATSRKNNEQFFGPGTRLTVL.

This clonotype was seen a single time. This rearrangement joins TRBV6-2 or TRBV6-3 to TRBJ2-7, with 8 positions matching TRBD2. J was trimmed by 5 bases and V by 6 bases; bases with no gene match: 9. CDR1 is MNHEY and CDR2 is SVGEGT in the germline V gene. The CDR3 consists of 14 residues. CDR3 amino acids: CASRTAGVRHEQYF. CDR3 DNA: TGTGCCAGCAGGACAGCGGGAGTAAGACACGAGCAGTACTTC.

The chain couples TRBV24-1 to TRBJ2-3, with TRBD1 matching over 7 bases. Germline V gene data show CDR1 as KGHDR and CDR2 as SFDVKD. The CDR3 consists of 17 residues. J lost 4 bases, V lost 9 bases, and 18 bases had no gene match. The CDR3 coding sequence is TGTGCCACCTCGACCCCAGGGACAGCTATATCGCCAGATACGCAGTATTTT. Amino acids: CATSTPGTAISPDTQYF.